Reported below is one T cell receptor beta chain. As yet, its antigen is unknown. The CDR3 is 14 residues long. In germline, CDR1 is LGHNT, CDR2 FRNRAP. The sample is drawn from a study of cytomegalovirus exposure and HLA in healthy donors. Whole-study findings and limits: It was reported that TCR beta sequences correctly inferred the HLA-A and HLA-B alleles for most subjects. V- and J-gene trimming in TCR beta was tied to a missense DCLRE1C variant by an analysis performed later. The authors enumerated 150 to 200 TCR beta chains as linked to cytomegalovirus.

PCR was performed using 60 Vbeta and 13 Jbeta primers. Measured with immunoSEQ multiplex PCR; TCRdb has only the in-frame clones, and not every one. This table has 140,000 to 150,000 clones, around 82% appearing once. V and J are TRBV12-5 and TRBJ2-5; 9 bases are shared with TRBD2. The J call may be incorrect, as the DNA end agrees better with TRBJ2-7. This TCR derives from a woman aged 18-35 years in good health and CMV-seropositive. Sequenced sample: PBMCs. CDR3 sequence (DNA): TGTGCTAGTGGTAAAGCGGGGGGCATCTCCGAGCAGTACTTC. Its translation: CASGKAGGISEQYF.